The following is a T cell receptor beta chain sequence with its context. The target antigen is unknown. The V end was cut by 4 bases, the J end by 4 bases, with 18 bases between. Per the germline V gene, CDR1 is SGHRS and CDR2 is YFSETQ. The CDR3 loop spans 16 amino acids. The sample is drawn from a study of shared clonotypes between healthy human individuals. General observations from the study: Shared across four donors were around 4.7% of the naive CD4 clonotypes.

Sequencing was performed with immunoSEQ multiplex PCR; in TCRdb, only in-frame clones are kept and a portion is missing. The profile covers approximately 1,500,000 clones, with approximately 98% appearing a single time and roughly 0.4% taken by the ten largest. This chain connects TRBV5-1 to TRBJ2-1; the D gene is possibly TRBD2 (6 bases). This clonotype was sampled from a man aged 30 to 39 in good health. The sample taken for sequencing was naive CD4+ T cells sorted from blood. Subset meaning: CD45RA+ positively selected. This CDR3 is CASSPEGRISYNEQFF. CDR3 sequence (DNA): TGCGCCAGCAGCCCGGAGGGGCGGATATCGTACAATGAGCAGTTCTTC.